This note documents a single T cell receptor (beta chain) sequence. At one end, the junction sequence differs from germline, possibly due to a read error. The germline gives CDR1 MNHEY, CDR2 SVGAGI. The CDR3 loop spans 13 amino acids. This record belongs to a study of blood T cell repertoires in COVID-19. Authors' methods: Amplification from reference gene primers served as the basis for estimated nucleated cell counts. TCRdb keeps only in-frame clones here, not all; method: immunoSEQ multiplex PCR. V and J calls and clone size are as listed in that table; D and trimming were resolved from the DNA. The sample has around 180,000 clones, roughly 80% seen once; the top ten hold about 12%.

The genes are TRBV6-5 and TRBJ2-1, with a weak D call TRBD2 (5 bases). This clonotype originated in a man aged 45-65 years who had recovered from COVID-19. Sequenced input: PBMCs or T cells enriched from blood (not recorded which). The chain's CDR3 is CASSLRAGPERLF. CDR3 nucleotides: TGTGCCAGCAGTCTCCGGGCGGGCCCCGAACGGCTCTTC.